The 10 T cell receptor beta chains in this list originate from one sample, sequenced in a study of cytomegalovirus exposure and HLA in healthy donors. The protocol was immunoSEQ multiplex PCR, while the TCRdb copy is restricted to in-frame clones and leaves out a portion. The sample lists 50,000 to 65,000 clones, almost 97% occurring once. Sequenced material: PBMCs. The origin of the receptors is a woman aged 18-30 years in good health and CMV-seronegative.

The chain links TRBV5-1 to TRBJ1-5, with 7 bases lining up with TRBD1. The V gene's germline CDR1 is SGHRS and CDR2 YFSETQ. The CDR3 loop spans 14 amino acids. With V trimmed by 4 bases and J by 3 bases, 4 bases remained unmatched. This chain's CDR3 is CASSPGQDNQPQHF. CDR3 bases: TGCGCCAGCAGCCCAGGACAGGACAATCAGCCCCAGCATTTT.

The chain couples TRBV10-3 to TRBJ2-3; TRBD1 agrees at 8 bases. There are 15 residues in the CDR3. Losses at the gene ends were 2 bases for V and 6 bases for J; bases not matched to a gene: 7. Looked up from germline, CDR1 is ENHRY and CDR2 is SYGVKD. CDR3 residues: CAISERNRGSDTQYF. For the CDR3, the DNA is TGTGCCATCAGTGAGCGGAACAGGGGGAGTGATACGCAGTATTTT.

The chain combines TRBV6-5 with TRBJ2-7; 7 bases fit TRBD1. V trimming: 6 bases; J trimming: 12 bases; junction bases outside the gene matches: 11. Germline CDR1 reads MNHEY; CDR2 reads SVGAGI. This CDR3 spans 12 amino acids. The CDR3 region is CASRPRQGRGYF. As DNA, the CDR3 is TGTGCCAGCAGGCCTCGACAGGGCCGGGGGTACTTC.

In nucleotides, the CDR3 is TGTGCCAGCAGCTTACGAGCAGGGACTAACTATGGCTACACCTTC. This codes for CASSLRAGTNYGYTF. This chain links TRBV13 with TRBJ1-2; D is possibly TRBD1 (5 bases). In germline, CDR1 is PRHDT, CDR2 FYEKMQ (reference sequence). The V gene lost 2 bases and the J gene lost 0 bases, with 10 bases spanning the gap. The CDR3 has 15 residues.

The chain links TRBV7-9 to TRBJ2-5; D is perhaps TRBD2 (5 bases). V lost 5 bases and J lost 5, with 12 bases in between. This CDR3 region has 13 residues. Germline CDR1 reads SEHNR; CDR2 reads FQNEAQ (reference sequence). The CDR3 protein is CASSHRGWETQYF. CDR3 nucleotides: TGTGCCAGCAGCCATCGGGGTTGGGAGACCCAGTACTTC. The entire variable domain, with the rest obtained from reference TRBV7-9 and TRBJ2-5, is as follows: DTGVSQNPRHKITKRGQNVTFRCDPISEHNRLYWYRQTLGQGPEFLTYFQNEAQLEKSRLLSDRFSAERPKGSFSTLEIQRTEQGDSAMYLCASSHRGWETQYFGPGTRLLVL.

The chain links TRBV28 to TRBJ2-1; TRBD2 matches 11 bases. The CDR3 spans 17 residues. Trimming took 4 bases from V and 4 from J; bases not matched to a gene: 9. Germline V gives CDR1 MDHEN, CDR2 SYDVKM. CDR3 loop: CASSSPLPSGGYNEQFF. DNA for the CDR3: TGTGCCAGCAGTTCCCCCCTCCCTAGCGGGGGGTACAATGAGCAGTTCTTC.

CDR3 nucleotides: TGTGCCAGTAGTATAGATCAAGGGGTCGGGGCCAACGTCCTGACTTTC. Amino acids: CASSIDQGVGANVLTF. J is TRBJ2-6 and V is TRBV19; TRBD1 might be the D (5 bases). The CDR3 contains 16 residues. V was pared by 0 bases and J by 4 bases, with 10 bases between. CDR1 LNHDA and CDR2 SQIVND come from the germline V gene (reference sequence).

V and J are TRBV11-2 and TRBJ2-5; D perhaps matches TRBD1 (5 bases). Germline V gene sequence: CDR1 SGHAT, CDR2 FQNNGV. CDR3 length: 13 residues. V lost 2 bases to trimming and J lost 5 bases, with 9 bases between them. CDR3 coding DNA: TGTGCCAGCAGCTTATGGGGCCGGGAGACCCAGTACTTC. Encoded protein: CASSLWGRETQYF. Based on the CDR3 plus reference TRBV11-2 and TRBJ2-5, the full variable domain is EAGVAQSPRYKIIEKRQSVAFWCNPISGHATLYWYQQILGQGPKLLIQFQNNGVVDDSQLPKDRFSAERLKGVDSTLKIQPAKLEDSAVYLCASSLWGRETQYFGPGTRLLVL.

The chain couples TRBV7-8 to TRBJ2-1, with no clear D. The CDR3 runs to 12 residues. Trimming shortened V by 3 bases and J by 6 bases, and 6 bases separated the two germline ends. Germline CDR1 and CDR2: SGHVS and FQNEAQ. The CDR3 nucleotides are TGTGCCAGCAGCTTTGGGCCCAATGAGCAGTTCTTC. Its protein product is CASSFGPNEQFF.

The chain employs TRBV5-8 and TRBJ2-2; TRBD1 might be the D (5 bases). In germline, CDR1 is SGHTS, CDR2 YDEGEE. CDR3 length equals 14 residues. V dropped 4 bases and J dropped 3 bases, with 10 bases sitting between them. The CDR3 coding sequence is TGTGCCAGCAGCCCAATCAGGGACACCGGGGAGCTGTTTTTT. Translated, it gives CASSPIRDTGELFF.